This TCR beta chain originates from a study of T-cell memory formation after mild COVID-19. The V segment lost 3 bases and the J segment 6 bases; nucleotides outside the gene matches: 11. CDR1 is MGHRA and CDR2 is YSYEKL in the germline V gene. The CDR3 contains 16 residues. TCRdb redid the calling of the 5' RACE reads with MiXCR, one entry per CDR3 protein. The sample records some 340,000 distinct CDR3 sequences, 13% being singletons. The chain combines TRBV4-1 with TRBJ2-3; 8 positions match TRBD2. Sequencing input: PBMCs or a T cell subset sorted from them (not recorded which). The source is a man between 18 and 35 years old who had mild COVID-19 (a few samples of this study predate the infection). Cell type and time point are not known. This CDR3 reads CASSHSGTRQRDTQYF. Here the CDR3 DNA reads TGCGCCAGCAGCCATTCCGGGACTAGGCAGCGTGATACGCAGTATTTT.